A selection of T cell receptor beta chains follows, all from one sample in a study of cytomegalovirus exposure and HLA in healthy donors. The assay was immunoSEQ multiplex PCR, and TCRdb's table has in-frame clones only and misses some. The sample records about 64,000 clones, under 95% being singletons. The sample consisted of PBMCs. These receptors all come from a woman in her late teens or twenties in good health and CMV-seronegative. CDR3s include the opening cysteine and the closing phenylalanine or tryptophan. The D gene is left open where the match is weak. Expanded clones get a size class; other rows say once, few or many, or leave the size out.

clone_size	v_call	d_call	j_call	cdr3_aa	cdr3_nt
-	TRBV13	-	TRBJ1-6	CASSLGDSSPLHF	TGTGCCAGCAGCTTAGGGGACAGTTCACCCCTCCACTTT
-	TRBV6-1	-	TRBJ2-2	CASSDAGTGELFF	TGTGCCAGCAGTGACGCCGGCACCGGGGAGCTGTTTTTT
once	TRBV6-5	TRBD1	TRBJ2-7	CASSEGGPTDEQYF	TGTGCCAGCAGTGAAGGGGGCCCGACTGACGAGCAGTACTTC
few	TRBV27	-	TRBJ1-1	CASSFGQHTEAFF	TGTGCCAGCAGTTTTGGACAGCACACTGAAGCTTTCTTT
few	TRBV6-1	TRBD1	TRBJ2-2	CASSEGDRHTGELFF	TGTGCCAGCAGTGAAGGGGACAGGCACACCGGGGAGCTGTTTTTT
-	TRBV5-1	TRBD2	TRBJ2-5	CASRATSGEETQYF	TGCGCCAGCAGGGCGACTAGCGGGGAAGAGACCCAGTACTTC
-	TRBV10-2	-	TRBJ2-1	CASSEPPRPNEQFF	TGCGCCAGCAGTGAGCCCCCTAGGCCCAATGAGCAGTTCTTC
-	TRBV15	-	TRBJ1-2	CATSRDVNYGYTF	TGTGCCACCAGCAGAGACGTGAACTATGGCTACACCTTC
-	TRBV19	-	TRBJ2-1	CASSSQTSSSYNEQFF	TGTGCCAGTTCCTCCCAAACTAGCAGCTCCTACAATGAGCAGTTCTTC
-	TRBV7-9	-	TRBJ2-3	CASSLGGNTDTQYF	TGTGCCAGCAGCTTAGGAGGGAACACAGATACGCAGTATTTT
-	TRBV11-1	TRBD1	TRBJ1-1	CASSLTGGDAFF	TGTGCCAGCAGCTTAACAGGGGGGGACGCTTTCTTT